What follows is one TCR beta chain and its context. This sample was included in a study of blood T cell repertoires in COVID-19. Study information: Both acute and convalescent COVID-19 samples were obtained from the United States, Italy and Spain. Sources were T cells, B-cell-depleted T cells, or PBMCs; the material itself was cDNA or gDNA.

The CDR3 sequence is 13 residues long. Germline-derived CDR1 and CDR2 are SGDLS and YYNGEE. The V end was cut by 0 bases, the J end by 8 bases, with 11 bases between. Methods used by the authors: Amplification of reference gene primers provided the estimated nucleated cell counts. The table came from immunoSEQ multiplex PCR; TCRdb's copy has only in-frame clones and leaves some out. Clone size and the V and J calls come from that table; the DNA yielded D and trimming. The table includes a few hundred thousand clones, around 88% detected once. The receptor was derived from a woman in her twenties or thirties who had recovered from COVID-19. The gene calls are TRBV9 and TRBJ1-2, with no clear D. Material: peripheral blood. The CDR3 sequence: CASSVDTKSGYTF. CDR3 sequence (DNA): TGTGCCAGCAGCGTAGACACTAAATCAGGCTACACCTTC.